The rows below give T cell receptor beta chains drawn from one sample of a study of shared clonotypes between healthy human individuals. Sequencing used immunoSEQ multiplex PCR; TCRdb keeps in-frame clones, though not all of them. The table has millions of clones, 85% to 95% seen once. The specimen sequenced was naive CD4+ T cells sorted from blood. These receptors came from a man between 18 and 29 years old in good health. Each CDR3 is given without its conserved first and last residue. Fields, in order: clone size, J gene, V gene, CDR3 protein. The size field is filled for only some rows; it gives once, few, many or a size class.

size: -
J: TRBJ2-4
V: TRBV5-1
CDR3: ASSLGTAKNIQY

size: -
J: TRBJ1-3
V: TRBV5-1
CDR3: ASSLDGPSGNTIY

size: few
J: TRBJ2-1
V: TRBV18
CDR3: ASSPPARAHEQF

size: -
J: TRBJ1-2
V: TRBV28
CDR3: ASSLSWTGILNYGYT

size: once
J: TRBJ2-7
V: TRBV4-2
CDR3: ASSPEFLSSYEQY

size: -
J: TRBJ1-5
V: TRBV2
CDR3: ASSVGQVNQPQH

size: -
J: TRBJ1-6
V: TRBV7-8
CDR3: ASSSRTANSPLH

size: -
J: TRBJ2-7
V: TRBV30
CDR3: AWSVPGSSYEQY

size: -
J: TRBJ2-7
V: TRBV5-1
CDR3: ASSSSGVFYEQY

size: -
J: TRBJ1-1
V: TRBV19
CDR3: ASSTGQGLGGAF

size: -
J: TRBJ2-1
V: TRBV28
CDR3: ASPPAGAGGNEQF

size: -
J: TRBJ2-2
V: TRBV11-3
CDR3: ASSLGDRGNTGELF

size: -
J: TRBJ1-2
V: TRBV10-1
CDR3: ASSESGDYGYT

size: -
J: TRBJ2-2
V: TRBV7-8
CDR3: ASSPGTGGTGELF

size: -
J: TRBJ2-7
V: TRBV10-1
CDR3: ASSESGVDEQY

size: -
J: TRBJ2-2
V: TRBV29-1
CDR3: SVSHRVGDTGELF

size: once
J: TRBJ2-2
V: TRBV30
CDR3: AWSMRDRDTGELF

size: -
J: TRBJ1-5
V: TRBV28
CDR3: ASSSNKQGAINQPQH

size: -
J: TRBJ2-5
V: TRBV9
CDR3: ASSVAAGQETQY

size: -
J: TRBJ2-7
V: TRBV2
CDR3: ASSDQGAIDEQY

size: once
J: TRBJ2-1
V: TRBV27
CDR3: ASRLGIQYNEQF

size: -
J: TRBJ1-3
V: TRBV10-2
CDR3: ASSESFGHTIY

size: -
J: TRBJ2-2
V: TRBV30
CDR3: AWSVSRSSPTLNTGELF

size: -
J: TRBJ2-1
V: TRBV6-1
CDR3: ASSGSSSYNEQF

size: -
J: TRBJ2-7
V: TRBV5-1
CDR3: ASSLGQTSYEQY

size: -
J: TRBJ1-2
V: TRBV5-1
CDR3: ASSLNSGYT

size: -
J: TRBJ2-3
V: TRBV6-5
CDR3: ASSYSSTDTQY

size: once
J: TRBJ2-1
V: TRBV5-1
CDR3: ASSSWTGGSEQF

size: -
J: TRBJ2-4
V: TRBV9
CDR3: ASSGLAKNIQY

size: -
J: TRBJ1-2
V: TRBV4-3
CDR3: ASSQDGTGVYGYT

size: -
J: TRBJ1-2
V: TRBV10-3
CDR3: AITGDLNYGYT

size: -
J: TRBJ2-5
V: TRBV7-9
CDR3: ASSLEGILQETQY

size: -
J: TRBJ2-1
V: TRBV7-3
CDR3: ASSARDRATYNEQF

size: -
J: TRBJ2-1
V: TRBV12-5
CDR3: ASGLVQSEAGYNEQF

size: -
J: TRBJ2-7
V: TRBV6-4
CDR3: ASSLDRGYEQY

size: -
J: TRBJ1-2
V: TRBV7-9
CDR3: ASSATGGDYGYT

size: -
J: TRBJ2-1
V: TRBV5-6
CDR3: ASSLGTGSKYNEQF

size: -
J: TRBJ2-1
V: TRBV7-2
CDR3: ASSLDSGSTEQF

size: -
J: TRBJ2-5
V: TRBV5-1
CDR3: ASSPRRKGEEETQY

size: -
J: TRBJ2-3
V: TRBV5-1
CDR3: ASSLGGYVSTDTQY

size: -
J: TRBJ2-5
V: TRBV18
CDR3: ASSPGGQTSQETQY

size: -
J: TRBJ2-3
V: TRBV14
CDR3: ASSQRGSTDTQY

size: once
J: TRBJ2-5
V: TRBV28
CDR3: ASTLYSGTRQETQY

size: -
J: TRBJ2-3
V: TRBV27
CDR3: ASSLREGASGDTQY

size: -
J: TRBJ1-2
V: TRBV19
CDR3: ASSIVGVDYGYT

size: -
J: TRBJ2-6
V: TRBV30
CDR3: AWNRGQGRAGANVLT

size: -
J: TRBJ2-7
V: TRBV27
CDR3: ASSSTGVSYEQY

size: -
J: TRBJ1-2
V: TRBV28
CDR3: ASSLGTGPWGYT

size: once
J: TRBJ2-5
V: TRBV6-1
CDR3: ASSDSGLVETQY

size: -
J: TRBJ1-1
V: TRBV5-1
CDR3: ASSLGEGLPAF

size: -
J: TRBJ1-1
V: TRBV27
CDR3: ASSLRPGGNTEAF

size: -
J: TRBJ1-2
V: TRBV5-6
CDR3: ASSSDRFYGYT

size: -
J: TRBJ2-3
V: TRBV7-2
CDR3: AWLAAGDTQY

size: -
J: TRBJ1-1
V: TRBV27
CDR3: ASSFKRSGTEAF

size: -
J: TRBJ2-3
V: TRBV13
CDR3: ASSLVPQPGTDTQY

size: once
J: TRBJ1-4
V: TRBV10-1
CDR3: ASSESSGRSATNEKLF

size: -
J: TRBJ1-5
V: TRBV2
CDR3: ASWRGDSNQPQH

size: -
J: TRBJ1-2
V: TRBV2
CDR3: ASRKTGAYGYT

size: -
J: TRBJ2-7
V: TRBV6-1
CDR3: ASSEPPVGASSYEQY

size: -
J: TRBJ1-1
V: TRBV5-1
CDR3: ASSEPGTVNTEAF